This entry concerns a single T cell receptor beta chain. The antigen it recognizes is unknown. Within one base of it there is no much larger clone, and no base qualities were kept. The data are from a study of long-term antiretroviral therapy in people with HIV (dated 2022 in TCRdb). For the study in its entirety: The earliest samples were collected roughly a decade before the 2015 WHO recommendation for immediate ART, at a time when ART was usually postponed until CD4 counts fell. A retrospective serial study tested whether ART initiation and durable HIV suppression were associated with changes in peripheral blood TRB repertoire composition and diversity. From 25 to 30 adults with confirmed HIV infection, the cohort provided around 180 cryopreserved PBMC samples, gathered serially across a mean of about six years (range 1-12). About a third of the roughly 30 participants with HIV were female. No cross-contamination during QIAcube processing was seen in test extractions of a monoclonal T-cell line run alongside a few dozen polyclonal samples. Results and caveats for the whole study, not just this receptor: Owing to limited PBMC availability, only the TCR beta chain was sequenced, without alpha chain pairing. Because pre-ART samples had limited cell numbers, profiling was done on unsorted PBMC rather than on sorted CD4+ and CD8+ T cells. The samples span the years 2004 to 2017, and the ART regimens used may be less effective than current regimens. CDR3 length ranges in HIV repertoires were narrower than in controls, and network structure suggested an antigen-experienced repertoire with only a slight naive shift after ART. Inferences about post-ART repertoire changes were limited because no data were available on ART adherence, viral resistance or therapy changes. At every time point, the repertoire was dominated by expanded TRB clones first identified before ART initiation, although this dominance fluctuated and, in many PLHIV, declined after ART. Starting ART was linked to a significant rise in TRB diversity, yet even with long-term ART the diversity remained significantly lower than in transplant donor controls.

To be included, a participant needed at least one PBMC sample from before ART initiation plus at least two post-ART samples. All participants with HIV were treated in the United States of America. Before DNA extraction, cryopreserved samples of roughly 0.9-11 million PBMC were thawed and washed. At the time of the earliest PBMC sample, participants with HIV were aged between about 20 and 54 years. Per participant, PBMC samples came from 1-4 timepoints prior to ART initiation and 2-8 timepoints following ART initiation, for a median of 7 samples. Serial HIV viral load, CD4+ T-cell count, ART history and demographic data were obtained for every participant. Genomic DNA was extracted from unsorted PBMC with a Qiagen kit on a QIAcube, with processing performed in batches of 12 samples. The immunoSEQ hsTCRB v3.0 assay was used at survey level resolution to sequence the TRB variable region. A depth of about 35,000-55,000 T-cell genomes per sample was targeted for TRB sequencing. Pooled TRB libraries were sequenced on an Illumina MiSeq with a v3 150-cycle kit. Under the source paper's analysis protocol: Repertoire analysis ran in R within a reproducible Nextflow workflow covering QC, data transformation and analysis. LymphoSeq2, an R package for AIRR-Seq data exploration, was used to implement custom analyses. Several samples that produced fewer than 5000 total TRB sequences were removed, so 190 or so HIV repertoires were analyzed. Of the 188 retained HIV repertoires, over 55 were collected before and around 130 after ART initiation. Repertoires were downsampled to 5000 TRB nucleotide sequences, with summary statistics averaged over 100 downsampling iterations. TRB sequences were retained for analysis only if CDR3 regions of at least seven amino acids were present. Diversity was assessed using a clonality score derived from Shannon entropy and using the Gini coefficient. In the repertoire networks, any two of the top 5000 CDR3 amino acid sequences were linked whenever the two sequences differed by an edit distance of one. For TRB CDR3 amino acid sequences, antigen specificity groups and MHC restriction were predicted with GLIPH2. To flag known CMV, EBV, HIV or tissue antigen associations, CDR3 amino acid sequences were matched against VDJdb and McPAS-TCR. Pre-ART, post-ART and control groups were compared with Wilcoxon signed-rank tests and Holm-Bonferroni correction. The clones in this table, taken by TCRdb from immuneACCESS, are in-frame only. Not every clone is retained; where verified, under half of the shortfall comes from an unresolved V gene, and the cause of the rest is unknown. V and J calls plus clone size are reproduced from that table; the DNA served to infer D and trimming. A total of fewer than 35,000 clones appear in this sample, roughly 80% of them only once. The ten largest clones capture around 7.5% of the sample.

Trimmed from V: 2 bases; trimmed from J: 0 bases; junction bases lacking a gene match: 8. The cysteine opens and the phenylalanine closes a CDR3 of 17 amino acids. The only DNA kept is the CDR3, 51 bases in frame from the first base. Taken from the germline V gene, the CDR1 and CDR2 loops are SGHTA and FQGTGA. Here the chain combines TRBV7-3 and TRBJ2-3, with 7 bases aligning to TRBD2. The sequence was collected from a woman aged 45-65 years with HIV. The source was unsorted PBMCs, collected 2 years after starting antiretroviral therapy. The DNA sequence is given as TGTGCCAGCAGCTTAGGCCCGGCGGGACTAAGCACAGATACGCAGTATTTT. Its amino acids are CASSLGPAGLSTDTQYF.